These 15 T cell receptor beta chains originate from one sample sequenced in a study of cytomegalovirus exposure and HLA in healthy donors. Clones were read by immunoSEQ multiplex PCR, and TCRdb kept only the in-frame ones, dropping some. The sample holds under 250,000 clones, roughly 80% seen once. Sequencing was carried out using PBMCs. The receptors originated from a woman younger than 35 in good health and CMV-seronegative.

The CDR3 reads CASSGLQLISYEQYF. The CDR3 nucleotides read TGTGCCAGCAGTGGTTTGCAACTAATCTCCTACGAGCAGTACTTC. The chain couples TRBV6-1 to TRBJ2-7; D uncertain. The CDR3 covers 15 residues. Trimming stripped 4 bases from V and 0 bases from J, with 13 bases between. CDR1 is MNHNS, CDR2 SASEGT, per germline.

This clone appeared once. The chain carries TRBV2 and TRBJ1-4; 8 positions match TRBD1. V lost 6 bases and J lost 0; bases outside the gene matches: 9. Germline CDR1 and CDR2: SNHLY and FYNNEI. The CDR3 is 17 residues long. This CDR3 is CASRGGTGFATNEKLFF. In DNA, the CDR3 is TGTGCCAGCAGGGGAGGGACAGGCTTTGCAACTAATGAAAAACTGTTTTTT.

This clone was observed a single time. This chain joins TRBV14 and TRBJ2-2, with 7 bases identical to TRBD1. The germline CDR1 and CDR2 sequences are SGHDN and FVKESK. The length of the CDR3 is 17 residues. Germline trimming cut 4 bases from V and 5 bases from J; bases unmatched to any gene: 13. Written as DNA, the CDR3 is TGTGCCAGCAGCCCCAGGCTGGGACAGTCGGGGACCGGGGAGCTGTTTTTT. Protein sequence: CASSPRLGQSGTGELFF.

CDR3 amino acids: CASSLTRRDEQFF. In nucleotides, the CDR3 is TGTGCCAGCAGTTTAACCCGAAGAGATGAGCAGTTCTTC. V is TRBV27 and J is TRBJ2-1; D ambiguous. Germline values: CDR1 MNHEY, CDR2 SMNVEV (reference sequence). Trimming took 2 bases from V and 8 from J, leaving 10 bases between them. The CDR3 spans 13 residues.

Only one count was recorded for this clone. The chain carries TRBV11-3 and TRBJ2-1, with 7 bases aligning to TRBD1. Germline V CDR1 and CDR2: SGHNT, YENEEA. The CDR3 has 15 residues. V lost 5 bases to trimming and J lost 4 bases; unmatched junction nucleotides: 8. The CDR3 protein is CASSLRTGLYNEQFF. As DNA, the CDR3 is TGTGCCAGCAGCCTCCGGACAGGATTATACAATGAGCAGTTCTTC.

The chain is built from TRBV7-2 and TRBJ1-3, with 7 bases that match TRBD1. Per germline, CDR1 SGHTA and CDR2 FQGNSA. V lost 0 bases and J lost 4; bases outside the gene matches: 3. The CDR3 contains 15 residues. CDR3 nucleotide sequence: TGTGCCAGCAGCTTAGCGACAGGGTGGGGAAACACCATATATTTT. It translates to CASSLATGWGNTIYF.

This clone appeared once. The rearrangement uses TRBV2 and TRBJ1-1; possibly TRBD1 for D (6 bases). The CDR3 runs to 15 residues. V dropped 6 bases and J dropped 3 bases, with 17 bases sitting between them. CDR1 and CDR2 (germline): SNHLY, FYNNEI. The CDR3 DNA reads TGTGCCAGCAGGCCCAGGGGACTACATGACACTGAAGCTTTCTTT. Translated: CASRPRGLHDTEAFF.

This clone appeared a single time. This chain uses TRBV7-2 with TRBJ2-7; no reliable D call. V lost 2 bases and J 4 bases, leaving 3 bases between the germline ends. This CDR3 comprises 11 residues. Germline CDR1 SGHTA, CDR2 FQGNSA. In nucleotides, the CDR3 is TGTGCCAGCAGCTTAATTTACGAGCAGTACTTC. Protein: CASSLIYEQYF.

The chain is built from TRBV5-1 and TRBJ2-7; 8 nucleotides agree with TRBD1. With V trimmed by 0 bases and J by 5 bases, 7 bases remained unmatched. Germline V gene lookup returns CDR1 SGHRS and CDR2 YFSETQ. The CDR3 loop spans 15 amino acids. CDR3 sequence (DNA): TGCGCCAGCAGCTTGGTCGGACAGGGTAGCCACGAGCAGTACTTC. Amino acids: CASSLVGQGSHEQYF.

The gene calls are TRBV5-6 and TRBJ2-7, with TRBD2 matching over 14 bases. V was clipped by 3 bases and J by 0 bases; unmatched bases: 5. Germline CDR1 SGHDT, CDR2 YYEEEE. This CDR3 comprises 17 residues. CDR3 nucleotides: TGTGCCAGCAGCTCGGGACTAGCGGGAGAGGGCTCCTACGAGCAGTACTTC. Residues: CASSSGLAGEGSYEQYF.

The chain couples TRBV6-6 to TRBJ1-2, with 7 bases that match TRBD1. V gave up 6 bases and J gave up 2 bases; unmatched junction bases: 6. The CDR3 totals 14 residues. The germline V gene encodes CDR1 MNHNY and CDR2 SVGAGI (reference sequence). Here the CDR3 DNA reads TGTGCCAGCAGAGGAGACAGGGACAACTATGGCTACACCTTC. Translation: CASRGDRDNYGYTF.

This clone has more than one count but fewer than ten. Written as DNA, the CDR3 is TGTGCCAGCAGTGAAGATGGTTACTCCTACGAGCAGTACTTC. Protein product: CASSEDGYSYEQYF. The chain is built from TRBV6-1 and TRBJ2-7; D unclear. The CDR3 sequence is 14 residues long. Looked up from germline, CDR1 is MNHNS and CDR2 is SASEGT. Trimming removed 1 base at V and 0 bases at J, with 7 bases between.

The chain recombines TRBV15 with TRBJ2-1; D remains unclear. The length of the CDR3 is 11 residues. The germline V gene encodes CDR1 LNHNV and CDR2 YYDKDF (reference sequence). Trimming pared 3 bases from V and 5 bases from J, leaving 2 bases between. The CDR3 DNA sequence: TGTGCCACCAGCAGTAACAATGAGCAGTTCTTC. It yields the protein CATSSNNEQFF. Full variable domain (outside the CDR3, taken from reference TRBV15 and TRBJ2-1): DAMVIQNPRYQVTQFGKPVTLSCSQTLNHNVMYWYQQKSSQAPKLLFHYYDKDFNNEADTPDNFQSRRPNTSFCFLDIRSPGLGDTAMYLCATSSNNEQFFGPGTRLTVL.

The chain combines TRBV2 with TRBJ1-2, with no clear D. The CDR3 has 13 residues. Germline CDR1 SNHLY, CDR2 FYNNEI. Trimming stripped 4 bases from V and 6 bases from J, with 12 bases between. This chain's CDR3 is CASSGRVTDGYTF. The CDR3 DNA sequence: TGTGCCAGCAGTGGGCGGGTCACGGATGGCTACACCTTC.

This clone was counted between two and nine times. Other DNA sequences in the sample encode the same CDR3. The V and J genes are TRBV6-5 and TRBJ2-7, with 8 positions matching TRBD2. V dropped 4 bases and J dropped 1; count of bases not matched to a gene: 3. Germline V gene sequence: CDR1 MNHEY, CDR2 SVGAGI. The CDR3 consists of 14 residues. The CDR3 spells CASSSSGSSYEQYF. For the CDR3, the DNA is TGTGCCAGCAGTTCCAGCGGGAGTTCCTACGAGCAGTACTTC.